The 21 T cell receptor beta chains given below trace back to one sample, sequenced in a study of graft-versus-host responses after intestinal transplantation. Data came from immunoSEQ multiplex PCR; TCRdb stores just in-frame clones and leaves some out. The sample includes over 60,000 clones, around 90% of them seen just once. Processed graft tissue released its intraepithelial and lamina propria lymphocytes. The material was ileum tissue, obtained 350 to 400 days after transplant. The receptors come from a human patient who received an intestinal transplant, so some T cells may come from the graft donor.

The rearrangement joins TRBV19 to TRBJ1-1; D not resolved. With 5 bases removed from V and 0 bases from J, the gap between germline ends came to 13 bases. Germline CDR1 is LNHDA and CDR2 is SQIVND (reference sequence). The CDR3 is 15 residues long. DNA for the CDR3: TGTGCCAGTAGTTCCCCGAAGCAAGTGAACACTGAAGCTTTCTTT. As protein: CASSSPKQVNTEAFF.

J is TRBJ2-7 and V is TRBV7-9, with 7 bases fitting TRBD1. The CDR3 length is 14 residues. Trimming at V came to 6 bases and at J to 4 bases, leaving 9 bases not matched to a gene. Germline-derived CDR1 and CDR2 are SEHNR and FQNEAQ (reference sequence). The CDR3 is CASSTDRVYYEQYF. The DNA for the CDR3 is TGTGCCAGCAGTACCGACAGGGTTTATTACGAGCAGTACTTC.

As regards this clone: Compared with germline, one end of the junction differs, possibly owing to a read error. The chain has TRBV7-7 and TRBJ2-5, with D hard to call. This CDR3 region has 13 residues. The germline gives CDR1 SSHAT, CDR2 FNYEAQ (reference sequence). The CDR3 coding sequence is TGTGCTAGCAGCTTGAGTGGACAAGAGACCCAGTACTTC. This gives the protein CASSLSGQETQYF.

The J gene is TRBJ1-2, the V gene TRBV4-2; weak D call: TRBD1 (6 bases). The CDR3 has 20 residues. Germline CDR1 reads LGHNA; CDR2 reads YNFKEQ. The V end lost 0 bases, the J end lost 1 base, and 24 bases lay between the germline ends. In DNA, the CDR3 is TGTGCCAGCAGCCAAGAAAACTGGACTATTGAGACAGGTTTTAACTATGGCTACACCTTC. Its translation: CASSQENWTIETGFNYGYTF.

The rearrangement joins TRBV18 to TRBJ1-5, with 10 nucleotides matching TRBD1. The CDR3 runs to 16 residues. The germline CDR1 and CDR2 sequences are KGHSH and LQKENI. The V gene end was trimmed by 1 base and the J gene end by 6 bases; junction bases not matched to a gene: 6. The CDR3 here is CASSPLPRQGAQPQHF. CDR3 DNA: TGTGCCAGCTCACCACTTCCCCGACAGGGGGCTCAGCCCCAGCATTTT.

The V and J genes are TRBV15 and TRBJ2-5; D gene uncertain. CDR1 and CDR2 (germline): LNHNV, YYDKDF (reference sequence). Trimming shortened V by 1 base and J by 7 bases, and 7 bases separated the two germline ends. This CDR3 comprises 12 residues. The CDR3 DNA reads TGTGCCACCAGCAGAGTTTTTGGGACCCAGTACTTC. Residues: CATSRVFGTQYF.

The sample holds one count of this clone. This chain uses TRBV15 with TRBJ2-1; 7 bases fit TRBD1. This CDR3 spans 15 amino acids. The J segment lost 7 bases and the V segment lost 8 bases, leaving 14 bases of the junction unmatched. Germline CDR1 is LNHNV and CDR2 is YYDKDF (reference sequence). As DNA, the CDR3 is TGTGCCACCGGCCTCGATAGGGGGCCACTTAATGAGCAGTTCTTC. This encodes CATGLDRGPLNEQFF.

The chain couples TRBV27 to TRBJ1-5; D unresolved. This CDR3 is built from 14 residues. Trimming left V 6 bases short and J 5 bases short, with 14 bases between. Germline CDR1 MNHEY, CDR2 SMNVEV (reference sequence). The CDR3 region is CASRQRTMDQPQHF. CDR3 nucleotide sequence: TGTGCCAGCAGACAAAGGACGATGGATCAGCCCCAGCATTTT.

This chain uses TRBV21-1 with TRBJ2-7; the DNA was not compared with TRBD1, the D call given in the table. TRBV21-1 is a pseudogene. The CDR3 consists of 15 residues. Here the CDR3 DNA reads TGTGCCAGCAGCACCCGGACAGTAATCTCCTACGAGCAGTACTTC. This sequence encodes CASSTRTVISYEQYF.

This chain links TRBV10-3 with TRBJ1-2; TRBD1 matches at 8 bases. Germline lookup yields CDR1 ENHRY and CDR2 SYGVKD. V trimming: 3 bases; J trimming: 0 bases; junction bases outside the gene matches: 9. The CDR3 is 17 residues long. The CDR3 sequence: CAISESDRGKTNYGYTF. The CDR3 bases are TGTGCCATCAGTGAAAGTGACAGGGGAAAAACTAACTATGGCTACACCTTC.

The chain employs TRBV18 and TRBJ1-5; D is possibly TRBD1 (6 bases). From germline, CDR1 is KGHSH and CDR2 LQKENI. The V and J ends lost 8 bases and 3 bases respectively, with 17 bases between them. This CDR3 has 15 amino acids. CDR3 sequence reads: CASANGGGFNQPQHF. The CDR3 DNA reads TGTGCCAGCGCGAATGGAGGGGGTTTCAATCAGCCCCAGCATTTT.

The chain links TRBV4-1 to TRBJ1-6; 11 bases align to TRBD1. J was trimmed by 6 bases and V by 7 bases; bases with no gene match: 14. Germline V gives CDR1 MGHRA, CDR2 YSYEKL. The CDR3 has 18 amino acids. The CDR3 DNA follows: TGCGCCAGCAACCGCGTGAGGACAGGGGGCGTAGTTAATTCACCCCTCCACTTT. This translates into CASNRVRTGGVVNSPLHF.

The chain is built from TRBV30 and TRBJ2-7, with D tentatively TRBD1 (6 bases). Trimming stripped 0 bases from V and 6 bases from J, with 12 bases between. The CDR3 length is 13 residues. Germline-derived CDR1 and CDR2 are GTSNPN and SVGIG (reference sequence). CDR3 protein: CAWSVGGLAEQYF. Written as DNA, the CDR3 is TGTGCCTGGAGTGTAGGGGGTTTAGCCGAGCAGTACTTC.

J is TRBJ1-1 and V is TRBV6-5, with D possibly being TRBD1 (5 bases). Trimming shortened V by 2 bases and J by 5 bases, and 9 bases separated the two germline ends. Looked up from germline, CDR1 is MNHEY and CDR2 is SVGAGI. The CDR3 sequence is 13 residues long. The CDR3 region has the DNA TGTGCCAGCAGTTACAACAGGAAGACTGAAGCTTTCTTT. Its translation: CASSYNRKTEAFF.

The chain links TRBV4-1 to TRBJ2-2; the match to TRBD1 covers 10 bases. CDR1 MGHRA and CDR2 YSYEKL come from the germline V gene. The V gene end was trimmed by 1 base and the J gene end by 7 bases; junction bases not matched to a gene: 3. This CDR3 spans 15 amino acids. This chain's CDR3 is CASSQATGGSGELFF. In DNA, the CDR3 is TGCGCCAGCAGCCAAGCGACAGGGGGCAGCGGGGAGCTGTTTTTT.

The chain carries TRBV5-1 and TRBJ2-3; unclear D gene. Germline CDR1 reads SGHRS; CDR2 reads YFSETQ. The CDR3 has 15 amino acids. With 2 bases removed from V and 4 bases from J, the gap between germline ends came to 14 bases. CDR3 loop: CASSFNQKRPDTQYF. For the CDR3, the DNA is TGCGCCAGCAGCTTTAACCAGAAAAGGCCAGATACGCAGTATTTT.

This clone has just one count. The chain links TRBV5-1 to TRBJ1-1, with no clear D. This CDR3 comprises 13 residues. V lost 0 bases, J lost 5 bases, and 8 bases lay in between. Germline lookup yields CDR1 SGHRS and CDR2 YFSETQ. The CDR3 DNA reads TGCGCCAGCAGCTTGGATTTAGGGACTGAAGCTTTCTTT. This codes for CASSLDLGTEAFF.

This chain links TRBV6-6 with TRBJ2-1; D is undetermined. Germline V gene lookup returns CDR1 MNHNY and CDR2 SVGAGI (reference sequence). This CDR3 is 15 amino acids long. Trimming pared 0 bases from V and 4 bases from J, leaving 10 bases between. In nucleotides, the CDR3 is TGTGCCAGCAGTTACTCCGGAGTGCGGTACAATGAGCAGTTCTTC. As protein: CASSYSGVRYNEQFF.

This clone was observed a single time. The gene calls are TRBV29-1 and TRBJ1-4; 9 bases agree with TRBD1. CDR1 SQVTM and CDR2 ANQGSEA come from the germline V gene. The CDR3 covers 17 residues. The V and J ends lost 6 bases and 7 bases, in that order; junction bases with no gene match: 18. The DNA of the CDR3 is TGCAGCGTCTCAACGACTAGGACAGGGGTCTTAAGTGAAAAACTGTTTTTT. Amino acid sequence: CSVSTTRTGVLSEKLFF.

The genes are TRBV13 and TRBJ1-5, with D hard to call. From germline, CDR1 is PRHDT and CDR2 FYEKMQ (reference sequence). The ends were cut back, 4 bases at V and 4 bases at J, with 5 bases in the middle. The CDR3 runs to 12 residues. The CDR3 loop reads CASSYGNQPQHF. CDR3 nucleotides: TGTGCCAGCAGCTACGGGAATCAGCCCCAGCATTTT.

This clone has more than one count but fewer than ten. V and J are TRBV6-6 and TRBJ1-5; the match to TRBD1 covers 8 bases. This CDR3 comprises 15 residues. Germline CDR1 reads MNHNY; CDR2 reads SVGAGI (reference sequence). With V trimmed by 4 bases and J by 1 base, 3 bases remained unmatched. The CDR3 reads CASSCQGASNQPQHF. CDR3 sequence (DNA): TGTGCCAGCAGTTGCCAGGGGGCCAGCAATCAGCCCCAGCATTTT.